This TCR beta chain was documented in a study of blood T cell repertoires in COVID-19 (dated by TCRdb to about 2020). With respect to the entire study: Samples covering the acute and convalescent phases of COVID-19 were provided by collaborators in the United States, Italy and Spain. The material from the prospective study consisted of cDNA or gDNA derived from T cells, B-cell-depleted T cells, or PBMCs. Subjects who had been exposed to COVID-19, were actively infected with it, or had recovered from it provided the deeply sampled blood TCRbeta repertoires that made up the dataset. The repertoires were released in a freely available public database intended as a resource for research on the immune response to SARS-CoV-2. Samples were obtained from the ongoing ImmuneRACE study (first 160 participants) and from approximately 1,200 subjects provided by 6 global collaborators. The sample metadata nearly always contained a de-identified subject ID, COVID-19 status, age in years and sex. Where available, HLA class I and class II types were taken from metadata supplied by the sample provider and were not determined by assay-based typing. Broad study findings and their caveats: How much clinical and demographic metadata was included differed by source and by participant, and the metadata was provided uncurated.

Each collaborating institution followed its own protocols to collect whole blood in K2EDTA tubes. Collaborator samples were shipped for TCRbeta analysis as frozen whole blood, isolated PBMCs, or DNA extracted from either sample type. The CDR3 sequence holds 11 residues, the cysteine and phenylalanine included. The DNA shown is the 33-base CDR3, in frame from base 1. Trimming at the junction amounts to 6 bases on V and 4 bases on J, and the germline ends lie 4 bases apart. CDR1 LNHDA and CDR2 SQIVND were looked up in the germline V gene (reference sequence). Notes on this clone: This clone's antigen is unknown. Per-base quality was not reported, and no clone a single base away is much larger than it.

TCRbeta CDR3 regions were amplified from genomic DNA by means of the immunoSEQ Assay, a bias-controlled multiplex PCR. The study's processing was this. Within the assay, amplification of reference gene primers was used to estimate how many nucleated cells each sample contained. To quantify the absolute abundance of each unique TCRbeta CDR3 rearrangement, sequence reads were collapsed and filtered. For each sample, productive Simpson clonality was calculated as the square root of Simpson's diversity index across productive rearrangements. Not all clones reach the TCRdb copy of this immuneACCESS table, which keeps in-frame sequences only. Checked studies attribute under half of the gap to unresolved V genes and leave the rest unexplained. The DNA gave D and trimming, while V, J and clone size come from that table. The sample includes 140,000 to 150,000 clones, with about nine tenths observed a single time. Jointly, the top ten make up over 0.75% of the sample.

This sequence was found in a woman between 50 and 59 years old with acute or convalescent COVID-19. Sequenced input: peripheral blood. This receptor chain uses TRBV19 and TRBJ2-1; the D gene cannot be named for sure. The nucleotides read TGTGCCAGTAGACAGTACAATGAGCAGTTCTTC. Translated, it gives CASRQYNEQFF.